These 31 T cell receptor beta chains originate from one sample sequenced in a study of a mutant IDH1 vaccine in newly diagnosed glioma. Time point defined: week 5, during vaccination. Doses consisted of 300 ug of mutant IDH1 20-mer peptide each, paired with topical imiquimod. For these TCRs, the target antigens are not known. Here immunoSEQ multiplex PCR was the method, and the copy in TCRdb shows in-frame clones only, minus some. Of roughly 50,000 clones in the sample, roughly 80% were seen once. The material sequenced was PBMCs, taken from a glioma patient whose treatment included an IDH1 peptide vaccine. Source of these receptors: a young woman with glioma. Some clones in this sample may be carry-over from other donors' samples.

V gene TRBV2 combines with J gene TRBJ1-2; tentative D call: TRBD1 (5 bases). Trimming took off 8 bases at V and 8 bases at J, with 21 bases between the two ends. CDR3 length equals 14 residues. Germline-derived CDR1 and CDR2 are SNHLY and FYNNEI. The CDR3 here is CASGPRQGLQGYTF. DNA of the CDR3: TGTGCCAGCGGCCCGAGGCAGGGTTTACAGGGCTACACCTTC.

The CDR3 DNA reads as TGCGCCAGCAGCTTGGTTGGTGGGATCTCCTATAATTCACCCCTCCACTTT. Its protein product is CASSLVGGISYNSPLHF. The chain couples TRBV5-1 to TRBJ1-6; no reliable D call. V was clipped by 0 bases and J by 0 bases, with 10 bases between them. The CDR3 totals 17 residues. Looked up from germline, CDR1 is SGHRS and CDR2 is YFSETQ.

V gene TRBV30 combines with J gene TRBJ1-1; D ambiguous. The V end was cut by 2 bases, the J end by 4 bases, with 5 bases between. Germline CDR1 GTSNPN, CDR2 SVGIG (reference sequence). CDR3 size: 11 residues. CDR3 sequence reads: CAWSWVTEAFF. CDR3 DNA: TGTGCCTGGAGTTGGGTCACTGAAGCTTTCTTT.

The CDR3 sequence: CASSLNRGRETQYF. Here the CDR3 DNA reads TGTGCCAGCAGCTTGAACAGGGGGCGGGAGACCCAGTACTTC. The chain has TRBV5-4 and TRBJ2-5, with 9 bases lining up with TRBD1. The germline V gene has CDR1 SGHNT and CDR2 YYREEE (reference sequence). Losses at the gene ends were 1 base for V and 5 bases for J; bases not matched to a gene: 3. This CDR3 comprises 14 residues.

This clone appeared once. The V gene is TRBV4-1, the J gene TRBJ2-7; no reliable D call. V lost 0 bases and J 2 bases, leaving 14 bases between the germline ends. The CDR3 extends over 16 amino acids. Per germline, CDR1 MGHRA and CDR2 YSYEKL. The CDR3 spells CASSQDRLGTTYEQYF. CDR3 DNA sequence: TGCGCCAGCAGCCAAGATCGGTTGGGCACGACCTACGAGCAGTACTTC.

CDR3 residues: CASSSTGLAGLEQYF. The CDR3, as DNA: TGTGCCAGCAGTTCAACCGGACTAGCGGGACTCGAGCAGTACTTC. The chain uses TRBV6-5 and TRBJ2-7, with 12 bases aligning to TRBD2. The CDR3 loop spans 15 amino acids. Trimming removed 4 bases from V and 6 bases from J; junction bases left unmatched: 7. CDR1 and CDR2 from the germline V gene are MNHEY and SVGAGI.

The chain combines TRBV2 with TRBJ1-5; D is unresolved. CDR1 and CDR2 from the germline V gene are SNHLY and FYNNEI. Trimming removed 4 bases at V and 5 bases at J, with 18 bases between. The CDR3 has 16 amino acids. CDR3 bases: TGTGCCAGCAGTGTTCGCCAGGCCGCCTTTCATCAGCCCCAGCATTTT. This gives the protein CASSVRQAAFHQPQHF.

The gene calls are TRBV4-3 and TRBJ2-2; perhaps TRBD2 as D (6 bases). Trimming stripped 2 bases from V and 6 bases from J, with 10 bases between. Germline values: CDR1 LGHNA, CDR2 YSLEER. The CDR3 is made up of 14 amino acids. CDR3: CASSQSRGAGELFF. The DNA for the CDR3 is TGCGCCAGCAGCCAATCGCGGGGAGCCGGGGAGCTGTTTTTT.

At least ten counts were recorded for this clone. This chain connects TRBV23-1 to TRBJ1-1, with D uncertain. TRBV23-1 belongs to the ORF category, with a function that is uncertain. The CDR3 length is 18 residues. Trimming pared 6 bases from V and 4 bases from J, leaving 27 bases between. The CDR3 loop reads CASSRVGDRKGCGTEAFF. CDR3 bases: TGCGCCAGCAGCCGCGTCGGGGATCGAAAAGGTTGCGGCACTGAAGCTTTCTTT.

The V and J genes are TRBV4-2 and TRBJ2-5; TRBD2 matches 9 bases. Looked up from germline, CDR1 is LGHNA and CDR2 is YNFKEQ. The CDR3 is made up of 15 amino acids. V was pared by 1 base and J by 5 bases, with 5 bases of the junction left unmatched. Written as DNA, the CDR3 is TGTGCCAGCAGCCAAGGGGGGACTAGCCGGGAGACCCAGTACTTC. Its protein is CASSQGGTSRETQYF.

This clone was observed a handful of times. The chain carries TRBV6-1 and TRBJ2-7; the match to TRBD1 covers 9 bases. Germline trimming cut 6 bases from V and 6 bases from J; bases unmatched to any gene: 9. The CDR3 contains 14 residues. Germline V gene sequence: CDR1 MNHNS, CDR2 SASEGT. This CDR3 is CASSGTGYVSEQYF. The CDR3 DNA reads as TGTGCCAGCAGCGGGACAGGGTATGTTTCCGAGCAGTACTTC.

The chain combines TRBV30 with TRBJ1-5, with D maybe TRBD1 (6 bases). CDR3 length equals 14 residues. Germline assignment: CDR1 GTSNPN and CDR2 SVGIG (reference sequence). Trimming stripped 2 bases from V and 7 bases from J, with 15 bases between. The CDR3 nucleotides are TGTGCCTGGAGTTTTACAGGGTTGAGCCAGCCCCAGCATTTT. It yields the protein CAWSFTGLSQPQHF.

The rearrangement links TRBV29-1 to TRBJ1-5, with D perhaps matching TRBD1 (5 bases). Trimming removed 6 bases at V and 4 bases at J, with 13 bases between. CDR1 and CDR2 (germline): SQVTM, ANQGSEA. The length of the CDR3 is 13 residues. CDR3 protein: CSVARDGNQPQHF. In DNA, the CDR3 is TGCAGCGTGGCACGGGACGGTAATCAGCCCCAGCATTTT.

The V and J genes are TRBV15 and TRBJ2-7; D may correspond to TRBD1 or TRBD2 (5 bases each). Germline loops: CDR1 LNHNV, CDR2 YYDKDF (reference sequence). V shed 6 bases and J shed 1 base, with 10 bases lying between them. This CDR3 region has 13 residues. The CDR3 region is CATRWGISYEQYF. The CDR3 DNA follows: TGTGCCACCAGATGGGGGATATCCTACGAGCAGTACTTC. The full variable domain, completed using reference TRBV15 and TRBJ2-7, is DAMVIQNPRYQVTQFGKPVTLSCSQTLNHNVMYWYQQKSSQAPKLLFHYYDKDFNNEADTPDNFQSRRPNTSFCFLDIRSPGLGDTAMYLCATRWGISYEQYFGPGTRLTVT.

The chain employs TRBV5-6 and TRBJ2-2; 8 nucleotides line up with TRBD2. CDR1 and CDR2 from the germline V gene are SGHDT and YYEEEE. V gave up 0 bases and J gave up 1 base; unmatched junction bases: 8. The CDR3 has 18 residues. CDR3 bases: TGTGCCAGCAGCTTGGCACTAGCGGTGCGGGGGAACACCGGGGAGCTGTTTTTT. This sequence encodes CASSLALAVRGNTGELFF.

This clone has only one observation. The V call is TRBV6-6, the J call TRBJ2-2, with a possible D match to TRBD1 (6 bases). The V and J ends lost 0 bases and 6 bases respectively, with 11 bases between them. The CDR3 extends over 15 amino acids. Germline assignment: CDR1 MNHNY and CDR2 SVGAGI (reference sequence). In nucleotides, the CDR3 is TGTGCCAGCAGTTACTCGAACAGGGACGCCGGGGAGCTGTTTTTT. It specifies CASSYSNRDAGELFF.

The rearrangement uses TRBV19 and TRBJ2-7; D may be TRBD2 (5 bases). The length of the CDR3 is 13 residues. V was pared by 6 bases and J by 2 bases, with 11 bases between. Per germline, CDR1 LNHDA and CDR2 SQIVND (reference sequence). The CDR3 DNA follows: TGTGCCAGTAGCCGGACTTCTACCTACGAGCAGTACTTC. The encoded protein is CASSRTSTYEQYF.

The V and J genes are TRBV7-9 and TRBJ2-5; D unclear. V was clipped by 2 bases and J by 6 bases, with 10 bases between them. Germline V gene lookup returns CDR1 SEHNR and CDR2 FQNEAQ (reference sequence). CDR3 length equals 13 residues. The CDR3 DNA reads as TGTGCCAGCAGCTTATCACCCCTAAAGACCCAGTACTTC. As protein: CASSLSPLKTQYF.

This clone is labeled medium-sized. This sequence joins TRBV6-5 and TRBJ1-5, with D possibly TRBD1 on 5 matching bases. Trimming left V 6 bases short and J 6 bases short, with 15 bases between. Germline V gene data show CDR1 as MNHEY and CDR2 as SVGAGI. This CDR3 has 14 residues. CDR3 residues: CASRGGQGGQPQHF. The CDR3 coding sequence is TGTGCCAGCAGGGGGGGTCAGGGAGGTCAGCCCCAGCATTTT.

The V call is TRBV9, the J call TRBJ2-4, with D perhaps matching TRBD2 (5 bases). The CDR3 is 15 amino acids. V lost 2 bases to trimming and J lost 1 base, with 10 bases between them. In germline, CDR1 is SGDLS, CDR2 YYNGEE. The CDR3 spells CASSVAGGAKNIQYF. For the CDR3, the DNA is TGTGCCAGCAGCGTCGCGGGCGGGGCCAAAAACATTCAGTACTTC. The entire variable domain, with the rest obtained from reference TRBV9 and TRBJ2-4, is as follows: DSGVTQTPKHLITATGQRVTLRCSPRSGDLSVYWYQQSLDQGLQFLIQYYNGEERAKGNILERFSAQQFPDLHSELNLSSLELGDSALYFCASSVAGGAKNIQYFGAGTRLSVL.

The rearrangement uses TRBV7-6 and TRBJ2-7, with D unclear. Germline CDR1 is SGHVS and CDR2 is FNYEAQ. CDR3 size: 15 residues. Deletions cut 6 bases from V and 0 bases from J, with 15 bases between. CDR3 region: CASSPDLSSSYEQYF. In DNA form, the CDR3 reads TGTGCCAGCAGTCCCGACCTTTCGAGCTCCTACGAGCAGTACTTC. Together with reference TRBV7-6 and TRBJ2-7, the CDR3 gives the full variable domain: GAGVSQSPRYKVTKRGQDVALRCDPISGHVSLYWYRQALGQGPEFLTYFNYEAQQDKSGLPNDRFSAERPEGSISTLTIQRTEQRDSAMYRCASSPDLSSSYEQYFGPGTRLTVT.

This chain links TRBV7-9 with TRBJ2-7, with D perhaps matching TRBD1 (6 bases). Germline V CDR1 and CDR2: SEHNR, FQNEAQ (reference sequence). Trimming cost V 6 bases and J 1 base, with 10 bases left between them. The CDR3 spans 13 residues. CDR3 protein: CASRTTGSYEQYF. CDR3 DNA sequence: TGTGCCAGCAGGACTACAGGGTCCTACGAGCAGTACTTC. Full variable domain (rest looked up from reference TRBV7-9 and TRBJ2-7): DTGVSQNPRHKITKRGQNVTFRCDPISEHNRLYWYRQTLGQGPEFLTYFQNEAQLEKSRLLSDRFSAERPKGSFSTLEIQRTEQGDSAMYLCASRTTGSYEQYFGPGTRLTVT.

The CDR3 bases are TGTGCCAGCAGTATACTTCGGGCGGAGACAGGGAAGAATTCACCCCTCCACTTT. Its protein product is CASSILRAETGKNSPLHF. The genes are TRBV27 and TRBJ1-6; 7 bases fit TRBD1. J lost 7 bases, V lost 5 bases, and 17 bases had no gene match. This CDR3 comprises 18 residues. Per germline, CDR1 MNHEY and CDR2 SMNVEV (reference sequence).

The chain couples TRBV14 to TRBJ2-7; the match to TRBD2 covers 11 bases. The CDR3 covers 14 residues. The trim removed 4 bases at V and 6 bases at J, leaving 5 bases unmatched. CDR1 is SGHDN, CDR2 FVKESK, per germline. The CDR3 sequence is CASSLIAGGFEQYF. CDR3 coding DNA: TGTGCCAGCAGCCTGATAGCGGGAGGGTTCGAGCAGTACTTC.

The chain uses TRBV10-3 and TRBJ2-7; 8 bases are shared with TRBD1. The CDR3 sequence is 14 residues long. The germline V gene encodes CDR1 ENHRY and CDR2 SYGVKD. After removal of 10 bases from V and 5 bases from J, the junction contained 13 bases not matched to a gene. Written as DNA, the CDR3 is TGTGCCACGGCCCGGCAGGGGGCGCGCGACGAGCAGTACTTC. This gives the protein CATARQGARDEQYF.

The V and J genes are TRBV7-6 and TRBJ2-3; TRBD2 is a possible D gene (5 bases). From germline, CDR1 is SGHVS and CDR2 FNYEAQ. Trimming cost V 6 bases and J 0 bases, with 7 bases left between them. The CDR3 is made up of 13 amino acids. The CDR3 DNA reads as TGTGCCAGCAGGCCGGGGAGCACAGATACGCAGTATTTT. It yields the protein CASRPGSTDTQYF.

CDR3 nucleotides: TGTGCCACCCGGAACGTCCTTAGGGCCGAGCAGTACTTC. Residues: CATRNVLRAEQYF. The rearrangement uses TRBV19 and TRBJ2-7; no clear D. The V end lost 10 bases, the J end lost 6 bases, and 19 bases lay between the germline ends. This CDR3 has 13 amino acids. Germline CDR1 and CDR2: LNHDA and SQIVND (reference sequence). Complete variable domain (other parts from reference TRBV19 and TRBJ2-7): DGGITQSPKYLFRKEGQNVTLSCEQNLNHDAMYWYRQDPGQGLRLIYYSQIVNDFQKGDIAEGYSVSREKKESFPLTVTSAQKNPTAFYLCATRNVLRAEQYFGPGTRLTVT.

The chain uses TRBV4-3 and TRBJ2-7, with D unclear. Trimming shortened V by 1 base and J by 3 bases, and 7 bases separated the two germline ends. CDR1 and CDR2 (germline): LGHNA, YSLEER. CDR3 size: 13 residues. The CDR3 sequence is CASSQGADYEQYF. For the CDR3, the DNA is TGCGCCAGCAGCCAAGGTGCGGACTACGAGCAGTACTTC.

The chain employs TRBV11-2 and TRBJ1-4; D perhaps matches TRBD1 (6 bases). Trimming took off 5 bases at V and 2 bases at J, with 12 bases between the two ends. The CDR3 runs to 15 residues. Germline loops: CDR1 SGHAT, CDR2 FQNNGV. The CDR3 sequence is CASSQTGWTNEKLFF. CDR3 DNA: TGTGCCAGCAGCCAAACAGGGTGGACTAATGAAAAACTGTTTTTT.

The chain joins TRBV12-5 to TRBJ1-2; the match to TRBD1 covers 10 bases. This CDR3 has 13 residues. Germline trimming cut 4 bases from V and 6 bases from J; bases unmatched to any gene: 2. Germline V CDR1 and CDR2: LGHNT, FRNRAP. CDR3 DNA sequence: TGTGCTAGTGGTTCGGGACAGGGGAATGGCTACACCTTC. Residues: CASGSGQGNGYTF.

V is TRBV5-1 and J is TRBJ1-2; 10 nucleotides align to TRBD1. CDR1 and CDR2 from the germline V gene are SGHRS and YFSETQ. The V and J ends lost 1 base and 8 bases, in that order; junction bases with no gene match: 11. The CDR3 has 16 amino acids. This CDR3 reads CASSLRPTGTGDGYTF. For the CDR3, the DNA is TGCGCCAGCAGCTTGAGACCTACCGGGACAGGGGACGGCTACACCTTC.